This T cell receptor (beta chain) was recovered during a study of blood T cell repertoires in COVID-19. The table came from immunoSEQ multiplex PCR; TCRdb's copy has only in-frame clones and leaves some out. In the table there are 20,000 to 25,000 clones, around 89% of which are singletons. This clone appeared once. This receptor was taken from a human donor with active COVID-19. The donor label of this sample is uncertain. Sequencing used peripheral blood.

CDR3 sequence reads: CAWTGGYDEQYF. The CDR3 bases are TGTGCCTGGACAGGGGGTTACGACGAGCAGTACTTC. The rearrangement links TRBV30 to TRBJ2-7; 7 bases line up with TRBD1. The V and J ends lost 4 bases and 5 bases, in that order; junction bases with no gene match: 5. The CDR3 is 12 residues long. From germline, CDR1 is GTSNPN and CDR2 SVGIG (reference sequence).